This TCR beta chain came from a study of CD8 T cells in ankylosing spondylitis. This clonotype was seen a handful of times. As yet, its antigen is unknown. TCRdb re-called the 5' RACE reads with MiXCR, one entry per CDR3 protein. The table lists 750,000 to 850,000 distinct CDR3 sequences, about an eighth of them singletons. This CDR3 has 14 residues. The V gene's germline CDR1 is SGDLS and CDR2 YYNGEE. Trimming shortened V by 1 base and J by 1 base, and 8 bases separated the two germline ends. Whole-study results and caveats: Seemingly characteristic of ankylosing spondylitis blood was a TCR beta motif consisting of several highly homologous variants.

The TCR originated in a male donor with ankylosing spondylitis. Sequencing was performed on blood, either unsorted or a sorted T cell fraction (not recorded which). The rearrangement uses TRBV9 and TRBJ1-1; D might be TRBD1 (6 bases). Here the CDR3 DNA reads TGTGCCAGCAGCGTAACAGGGACGAACACTGAAGCTTTCTTT. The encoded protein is CASSVTGTNTEAFF.